A selection of T cell receptor beta chains follows, all from one sample in a study of OX40 agonist ivuxolimab in advanced cancers. Libraries were prepared by immunoSEQ multiplex PCR; TCRdb keeps only in-frame clonotypes and omits some of them. This table has roughly 96,000 clones, roughly 80% appearing once. Specimen: CD4+ or CD8+ T cells sorted from blood, collected in a trial of the OX40 agonist ivuxolimab. Source of these receptors: an adult with an advanced solid tumor such as melanoma, head and neck, liver or kidney cancer. CDR3s include the opening cysteine and the closing phenylalanine or tryptophan. The order of the fields is D gene, J gene, CDR3 length, clone size, V gene, CDR3 protein, CDR3 DNA. A D gene is named only where the DNA matches it firmly. Rows may omit the clone size; those that give it use once, few, many or a size class.

- TRBJ1-5 13 few TRBV7-2 CASSLWGNQPQHF TGTGCCAGCAGCTTATGGGGGAATCAGCCCCAGCATTTT
TRBD1 TRBJ1-4 16 - TRBV11-2 CASSLRGMAGGEKLFF TGTGCCAGCAGCTTAAGAGGAATGGCAGGGGGGGAAAAACTGTTTTTT
- TRBJ2-7 15 - TRBV18 CASSPPGTVSYEQYF TGTGCCAGCTCACCACCTGGGACCGTTTCCTACGAGCAGTACTTC
TRBD2 TRBJ2-5 13 - TRBV27 CASRGLRGETQYF TGTGCCAGCAGAGGGCTGCGGGGGGAGACCCAGTACTTC
TRBD1 TRBJ1-2 13 - TRBV2 CASTGYRGYGYTF TGTGCCAGCACTGGGTACAGGGGATATGGCTACACCTTC
- TRBJ2-7 14 - TRBV6-5 CASSYAGAEYEQYF TGTGCCAGCAGTTATGCCGGGGCGGAATACGAGCAGTACTTC
TRBD2 TRBJ2-3 15 - TRBV2 CASRTGTSGTDTQYF TGTGCCAGCAGAACCGGGACTAGCGGCACAGATACGCAGTATTTT
- TRBJ1-2 14 - TRBV10-3 CAISEAGSNYGYTF TGTGCCATCAGTGAGGCAGGTTCTAACTATGGCTACACCTTC
TRBD2 TRBJ2-3 19 - TRBV7-8 CASSLVISGGAVGTDTQYF TGTGCCAGCAGCTTAGTAATTTCGGGGGGGGCGGTTGGCACAGATACGCAGTATTTT
- TRBJ2-1 15 - TRBV2 CASSEAALPGNEQFF TGTGCCAGCAGTGAAGCCGCCTTACCGGGAAATGAGCAGTTCTTC
- TRBJ1-6 15 - TRBV5-1 CASSLVGASNSPLHF TGCGCCAGCAGCTTGGTGGGGGCGAGTAATTCACCCCTCCACTTT
- TRBJ2-7 15 - TRBV29-1 CSVETETGSSYEQYF TGCAGCGTCGAAACGGAGACAGGTTCGTCCTACGAGCAGTACTTC
TRBD1 TRBJ2-6 18 - TRBV9 CASSVGTGGRVGANVLTF TGTGCCAGCAGCGTAGGGACAGGGGGCCGTGTTGGGGCCAACGTCCTGACTTTC
- TRBJ1-5 14 - TRBV7-9 CASSLGDNWAPQHF TGTGCCAGCAGCTTAGGGGACAACTGGGCGCCCCAGCATTTT
TRBD2 TRBJ2-3 14 - TRBV5-1 CATSSSGGTDTQYF TGCGCCACCTCTTCTAGCGGGGGCACAGATACGCAGTATTTT
- TRBJ1-1 14 - TRBV30 CAWSVSGGLTEAFF TGTGCCTGGAGTGTATCGGGGGGCCTGACTGAAGCTTTCTTT
- TRBJ2-1 16 once TRBV9 CASSVGGRVTYNEQFF TGTGCCAGCAGCGTAGGCGGGCGGGTCACCTACAATGAGCAGTTCTTC
TRBD1 TRBJ2-5 16 - TRBV5-1 CASRLRTLDRAETQYF TGCGCCAGCAGGCTCCGTACCCTGGACAGGGCAGAGACCCAGTACTTC
- TRBJ2-5 11 - TRBV5-1 CASRNKETQYF TGCGCCAGCAGAAATAAAGAGACCCAGTACTTC
- TRBJ1-4 15 - TRBV7-9 CASSFREQGNEKLFF TGTGCCAGCAGTTTCAGGGAACAGGGTAATGAAAAACTGTTTTTT
- TRBJ1-2 13 once TRBV6-1 CASSESGNYGYTF TGTGCCAGCAGTGAATCGGGAAACTATGGCTACACCTTC
TRBD2 TRBJ2-7 15 - TRBV23-1 CASSQFWTSRDEQYF TGCGCCAGCAGTCAATTCTGGACTAGTAGGGATGAGCAGTACTTC
- TRBJ1-5 15 - TRBV5-1 CASSLSGGYGQPQHF TGCGCCAGCAGCTTGTCCGGGGGCTACGGTCAGCCCCAGCATTTT
- TRBJ2-5 14 - TRBV18 CASSLRTAEETQYF TGTGCCAGCTCACTAAGGACCGCCGAAGAGACCCAGTACTTC
TRBD2 TRBJ2-2 18 - TRBV12-5 CASGFTSGGIANTGELFF TGTGCTAGTGGTTTTACTAGCGGGGGGATCGCGAACACCGGGGAGCTGTTTTTT
- TRBJ1-1 12 - TRBV5-1 CASSLVPSEAFF TGCGCCAGCAGCTTGGTCCCCAGTGAAGCTTTCTTT
TRBD2 TRBJ2-1 13 - TRBV18 CASSPQREYEQFF TGTGCCAGCTCACCACAGCGGGAGTATGAGCAGTTCTTC
TRBD1 TRBJ2-7 14 - TRBV6-6 CASRPGQGTYEQYF TGTGCCAGCAGACCGGGACAGGGAACCTACGAGCAGTACTTC
- TRBJ2-2 12 - TRBV19 CASNSRTGELFF TGTGCCAGTAACTCGCGCACCGGGGAGCTGTTTTTT
TRBD1 TRBJ2-7 16 - TRBV4-1 CASSQKAGTGGYEQYF TGCGCCAGCAGCCAGAAGGCCGGGACAGGGGGGTACGAGCAGTACTTC
- TRBJ1-1 15 once TRBV7-9 CASPRGGFMNTEAFF TGTGCCAGCCCAAGAGGCGGTTTCATGAACACTGAAGCTTTCTTT
- TRBJ1-4 10 few TRBV21-1 CAGKVEKLFF TGTGCCGGTAAGGTGGAAAAACTGTTTTTT
- TRBJ2-1 14 - TRBV10-2 CASSEETSLGEQFF TGCGCCAGCAGTGAGGAGACCAGCCTCGGGGAGCAGTTCTTC
TRBD1 TRBJ2-7 14 medium-sized TRBV7-2 CASSPGTGFSEQYF TGTGCCAGCAGCCCCGGGACAGGCTTTTCCGAGCAGTACTTC
- TRBJ1-5 13 - TRBV21-1 CASSMDSNQPQHF TGTGCCAGCAGCATGGACAGCAATCAGCCCCAGCATTTT
- TRBJ1-2 13 - TRBV28 CASTYIGKSGYTF TGTGCCAGCACCTATATCGGCAAGAGCGGCTACACCTTC
- TRBJ1-2 16 - TRBV15 CATSRDKGQRGYGYTF TGTGCCACCAGCAGAGATAAGGGACAAAGGGGCTATGGCTACACCTTC
- TRBJ2-1 17 few TRBV12-5 CASGLVRDGSSYNEQFF TGTGCTAGTGGTTTGGTCCGGGACGGAAGCTCCTACAATGAGCAGTTCTTC
- TRBJ2-7 15 - TRBV5-1 CASSPPTTGSYEQYF TGCGCCAGCAGCCCGCCCACTACTGGGTCCTACGAGCAGTACTTC
- TRBJ2-2 15 - TRBV6-1 CASSESRGWIGELFF TGTGCCAGCAGTGAATCCAGGGGATGGATCGGGGAGCTGTTTTTT
TRBD1 TRBJ2-7 15 - TRBV5-1 CASSLFRDSSYEQYF TGCGCCAGCAGCTTGTTTCGGGACAGTTCCTACGAGCAGTACTTC
- TRBJ1-1 15 - TRBV2 CASREGWGPNTEAFF TGTGCCAGCAGGGAGGGATGGGGTCCGAACACTGAAGCTTTCTTT
- TRBJ1-2 15 once TRBV9 CASSVDSGNWYGYTF TGTGCCAGCAGCGTAGATTCAGGGAATTGGTATGGCTACACCTTC
- TRBJ2-7 13 - TRBV12-5 CASGLGIAYEQYF TGTGCTAGTGGTTTGGGTATAGCCTACGAGCAGTACTTC
- TRBJ1-1 13 - TRBV7-2 CASSLGPGREAFF TGTGCCAGCAGCTTAGGTCCAGGGCGTGAAGCTTTCTTT
- TRBJ2-2 14 - TRBV4-3 CASSPFAGGGELFF TGCGCCAGCAGCCCCTTTGCTGGGGGCGGGGAGCTGTTTTTT
- TRBJ2-2 15 - TRBV4-1 CASSQVAGTPGELFF TGCGCCAGCAGCCAAGTTGCCGGGACGCCCGGGGAGCTGTTTTTT
- TRBJ2-2 15 - TRBV6-4 CASSDSAASAGELFF TGTGCCAGCAGTGACTCTGCGGCTTCTGCGGGGGAGCTGTTTTTT
- TRBJ1-4 14 - TRBV5-6 CASSQRGWDEKLFF TGTGCCAGCAGCCAACGAGGATGGGATGAAAAACTGTTTTTT
- TRBJ2-6 18 - TRBV5-1 CASSYGDNHRSGANVLTF TGCGCCAGCAGCTATGGCGACAATCACCGCTCTGGGGCCAACGTCCTGACTTTC
- TRBJ2-2 12 - TRBV30 CAWGRLPGELFF TGTGCCTGGGGGAGGCTACCGGGGGAGCTGTTTTTT
TRBD1 TRBJ1-1 17 few TRBV7-2 CASSAFPTTGENTEAFF TGTGCCAGCAGCGCGTTTCCCACGACAGGGGAGAACACTGAAGCTTTCTTT
TRBD2 TRBJ2-7 13 - TRBV27 CASSSSGSYEQYF TGTGCCAGCAGCTCTAGCGGATCCTACGAGCAGTACTTC
TRBD1 TRBJ1-6 13 few TRBV30 CAWSVDRNSPLHF TGTGCCTGGAGTGTGGACAGGAATTCACCCCTCCACTTT
- TRBJ2-7 13 - TRBV7-2 CASGGSAPYEQYF TGTGCCAGCGGGGGGTCGGCCCCCTACGAGCAGTACTTC
TRBD2 TRBJ2-1 19 - TRBV11-2 CASSRRPYSGDARPNEQFF TGTGCCAGCAGCAGGCGGCCTTATAGCGGGGACGCCCGTCCCAATGAGCAGTTCTTC
TRBD2 TRBJ2-1 19 - TRBV11-2 CASSSMGLAGPRTYNEQFF TGTGCCAGCAGCTCGATGGGACTAGCGGGACCACGAACCTACAATGAGCAGTTCTTC
- TRBJ2-1 13 - TRBV10-3 CAITGTSYNEQFF TGTGCCATCACGGGAACATCCTACAATGAGCAGTTCTTC
- TRBJ2-3 16 - TRBV6-5 CASSYSGRTSTDTQYF TGTGCCAGCAGTTACTCAGGGCGAACTTCCACAGATACGCAGTATTTT